Following are 22 T cell receptor beta chains from one sample sequenced in a study of blood T cell repertoires in COVID-19. TCRdb keeps only in-frame clones here, not all; method: immunoSEQ multiplex PCR. The profile covers approximately 34,000 clones, with around 87% appearing a single time and around 15% taken by the ten largest. The sequenced sample consisted of peripheral blood. All receptors derive from a man aged 55 to 70 with active COVID-19.

The genes are TRBV7-2 and TRBJ2-3, with a tentative D call TRBD2 (5 bases). Trimming shortened V by 2 bases and J by 2 bases, and 11 bases separated the two germline ends. CDR1 and CDR2 (germline): SGHTA, FQGNSA. CDR3 length equals 15 residues. The CDR3 reads CASSLTSSHTDTQYF. CDR3 sequence (DNA): TGTGCCAGCAGCTTAACTAGTAGCCACACAGATACGCAGTATTTT.

The genes are TRBV27 and TRBJ2-1, with TRBD2 matching over 7 bases. Trimming removed 4 bases from V and 4 bases from J; junction bases left unmatched: 13. The CDR3 extends over 17 amino acids. Germline-derived CDR1 and CDR2 are MNHEY and SMNVEV (reference sequence). The CDR3 reads CASSYPGGGASYNEQFF. The CDR3 nucleotides read TGTGCCAGCAGTTACCCCGGGGGAGGGGCATCGTACAATGAGCAGTTCTTC.

This clone turned up a few times. V gene TRBV3-1 (or the pseudogene TRBV3-2) combines with J gene TRBJ2-7, with 7 bases identical to TRBD1. This CDR3 spans 15 amino acids. The J segment lost 2 bases and the V segment lost 1 base, leaving 5 bases of the junction unmatched. CDR1 is LGHDT, CDR2 YNNKEL, per germline (reference sequence). The CDR3 region has the DNA TGTGCCAGCAGCCAAGGAGGGGGCGGCGCCTACGAGCAGTACTTC. It specifies CASSQGGGGAYEQYF.

This chain links TRBV19 with TRBJ2-3; the match to TRBD1 covers 7 bases. CDR1 and CDR2 (germline): LNHDA, SQIVND (reference sequence). The CDR3 spans 14 residues. V trimming: 6 bases; J trimming: 5 bases; junction bases outside the gene matches: 8. CDR3 in DNA: TGTGCCAGTAGCCGTACAGGGGATAGAGATACGCAGTATTTT. This gives the protein CASSRTGDRDTQYF.

This rearrangement joins TRBV3-1 (or the pseudogene TRBV3-2) to TRBJ2-1, with a possible D match to TRBD2 (6 bases). Trimming pared 1 base from V and 4 bases from J, leaving 14 bases between. The germline gives CDR1 LGHDT, CDR2 YNNKEL (reference sequence). The CDR3 sequence is 16 residues long. The CDR3 region has the DNA TGTGCCAGCAGCCAAGCCCGGGGGTTGGGGTACAATGAGCAGTTCTTC. Translating it yields CASSQARGLGYNEQFF.

Here the CDR3 reads CSVDSSGAAEQFF. The CDR3 coding sequence is TGCAGCGTTGATTCTAGCGGGGCGGCTGAGCAGTTCTTC. This chain uses TRBV29-1 with TRBJ2-1; 9 positions match TRBD2. J was trimmed by 9 bases and V by 3 bases; bases with no gene match: 6. This CDR3 comprises 13 residues. Per the germline V gene, CDR1 is SQVTM and CDR2 is ANQGSEA.

The J gene is TRBJ1-2, the V gene TRBV4-3; D might be TRBD1 (6 bases). Germline CDR1 LGHNA, CDR2 YSLEER. The V and J ends lost 0 bases and 8 bases respectively, with 19 bases between them. The CDR3 is made up of 16 amino acids. CDR3 sequence: CASSQDRGTFTRGYTF. The CDR3 DNA follows: TGCGCCAGCAGCCAAGACAGGGGAACTTTTACGAGAGGCTACACCTTC.

This clone was recorded only once. The rearrangement joins TRBV7-2 to TRBJ2-5; weak D call: TRBD2 (5 bases). V was shortened by 0 bases and J by 1 base, with 18 bases between the two germline ends. CDR1 SGHTA and CDR2 FQGNSA come from the germline V gene. The CDR3 length is 18 residues. The CDR3 loop reads CASSLASTCVSGQETQYF. CDR3 coding DNA: TGTGCCAGCAGCTTAGCGTCCACTTGCGTGAGCGGCCAAGAGACCCAGTACTTC.

J is TRBJ1-3 and V is TRBV7-6; D remains ambiguous. This CDR3 comprises 16 residues. From germline, CDR1 is SGHVS and CDR2 FNYEAQ. The V gene lost 0 bases and the J gene lost 0 bases, with 9 bases spanning the gap. The CDR3 is CASSLAETSSGNTIYF. The CDR3, as DNA: TGTGCCAGCAGCTTAGCGGAGACCAGCTCTGGAAACACCATATATTTT.

J is TRBJ2-1 and V is TRBV6-5; 8 positions match TRBD2. The trim removed 6 bases at V and 9 bases at J, leaving 10 bases unmatched. This CDR3 has 14 residues. The V gene's germline CDR1 is MNHEY and CDR2 SVGAGI. In DNA form, the CDR3 reads TGTGCCAGCAGACTACGGGGGGGCGGGGGTGAGCAGTTCTTC. The encoded protein is CASRLRGGGGEQFF.

V is TRBV6-5 and J is TRBJ2-7, with 7 bases identical to TRBD1. V lost 0 bases, J lost 2 bases, and 4 bases stayed unmatched. The CDR3 runs 15 residues. The germline gives CDR1 MNHEY, CDR2 SVGAGI. The CDR3 loop is CASSYSRQGAYEQYF. The CDR3, as DNA: TGTGCCAGCAGTTACTCCCGCCAGGGGGCCTACGAGCAGTACTTC.

This clone has a single count. This rearrangement joins TRBV11-2 to TRBJ2-1, with 7 bases fitting TRBD2. This CDR3 has 14 amino acids. The V and J ends lost 7 bases and 1 base, in that order; junction bases with no gene match: 4. The germline gives CDR1 SGHAT, CDR2 FQNNGV. This chain's CDR3 is CASIRGSSYNEQFF. The CDR3 DNA reads as TGTGCCAGCATTCGCGGGAGTTCCTACAATGAGCAGTTCTTC.

V usage is TRBV18 and J usage is TRBJ2-3; TRBD2 matches at 7 bases. Per germline, CDR1 KGHSH and CDR2 LQKENI. J lost 1 base, V lost 3 bases, and 7 bases had no gene match. The CDR3 has 16 amino acids. CDR3 amino acids: CASSPNGGGRTDTQYF. The CDR3 DNA reads TGTGCCAGCTCACCGAATGGGGGGGGTCGCACAGATACGCAGTATTTT. Complete variable domain (other parts from reference TRBV18 and TRBJ2-3): NAGVMQNPRHLVRRRGQEARLRCSPMKGHSHVYWYRQLPEEGLKFMVYLQKENIIDESGMPKERFSAEFPKEGPSILRIQQVVRGDSAAYFCASSPNGGGRTDTQYFGPGTRLTVL.

The V call is TRBV12-3 or TRBV12-4, the J call TRBJ1-2; tentative D call: TRBD1 (6 bases). The CDR3 length is 12 residues. V was shortened by 6 bases and J by 5 bases, with 10 bases between the two germline ends. This chain's CDR3 is CASSPGQYGYTF. Written as DNA, the CDR3 is TGTGCCAGCAGCCCGGGACAATATGGCTACACCTTC.

The genes are TRBV5-5 and TRBJ2-7; possible D gene TRBD1, 5 bases. CDR3 length: 13 residues. V lost 1 base and J 7 bases, leaving 12 bases between the germline ends. Germline CDR1 and CDR2: SGHKS and YYEKEE (reference sequence). For the CDR3, the DNA is TGTGCCAGCAGCTTGTGGGGCAAGCTAGAGCAGTACTTC. This translates into CASSLWGKLEQYF.

V is TRBV9 and J is TRBJ2-2, with D possibly being TRBD2 (6 bases). V lost 1 base, J lost 4 bases, and 11 bases lay in between. The V gene's germline CDR1 is SGDLS and CDR2 YYNGEE. The CDR3 runs 15 residues. In DNA, the CDR3 is TGTGCCAGCAGCGTATCGGGGACTTTCACCGGGGAGCTGTTTTTT. Protein sequence: CASSVSGTFTGELFF.

The chain joins TRBV6-5 to TRBJ2-1; D is uncertain. Trimming left V 2 bases short and J 0 bases short, with 8 bases between. Germline V CDR1 and CDR2: MNHEY, SVGAGI. The CDR3 spans 15 residues. The chain's CDR3 is CASSYPYGSYNEQFF. The CDR3 nucleotides are TGTGCCAGCAGTTACCCGTACGGCTCCTACAATGAGCAGTTCTTC.

This chain joins TRBV27 and TRBJ2-2, with 10 bases aligning to TRBD2. The CDR3 extends over 17 amino acids. V was clipped by 6 bases and J by 3 bases; unmatched bases: 10. Germline loops: CDR1 MNHEY, CDR2 SMNVEV (reference sequence). CDR3 bases: TGTGCCAGCAGCCGTTCCCCCCTAGCGGGGGACACCGGGGAGCTGTTTTTT. Encoded protein: CASSRSPLAGDTGELFF.

CDR3: CATMGDRSTDTQYF. CDR3 nucleotides: TGTGCCACCATGGGGGACAGGAGCACAGATACGCAGTATTTT. This chain uses TRBV24-1 with TRBJ2-3; 8 bases map to TRBD1. Losses at the gene ends were 8 bases for V and 0 bases for J; bases not matched to a gene: 3. CDR1 is KGHDR, CDR2 SFDVKD, per germline. The CDR3 loop spans 14 amino acids.

This clone has a handful of counts. The chain is built from TRBV2 and TRBJ1-2; D gene uncertain. CDR3 length equals 13 residues. Germline V gene data show CDR1 as SNHLY and CDR2 as FYNNEI. Trimming cost V 1 base and J 4 bases, with 7 bases left between them. The CDR3 sequence: CASSEDGGYGYTF. DNA of the CDR3: TGTGCCAGCAGTGAAGACGGTGGCTATGGCTACACCTTC. Using reference TRBV2 and TRBJ1-2 for the parts outside the CDR3, the full variable domain is EPEVTQTPSHQVTQMGQEVILRCVPISNHLYFYWYRQILGQKVEFLVSFYNNEISEKSEIFDDQFSVERPDGSNFTLKIRSTKLEDSAMYFCASSEDGGYGYTFGSGTRLTVV.

The chain combines TRBV27 with TRBJ1-5, with no clear D. The CDR3 totals 16 residues. CDR1 MNHEY and CDR2 SMNVEV come from the germline V gene (reference sequence). Trimming removed 1 base from V and 1 base from J, with 11 bases in between. The chain's CDR3 is CASSLFGMGSNQPQHF. The CDR3, as DNA: TGTGCCAGCAGTTTATTCGGGATGGGAAGCAATCAGCCCCAGCATTTT.

The chain has TRBV12-3 or TRBV12-4 and TRBJ1-1; D unresolved. The CDR3 extends over 12 amino acids. Trimming took off 0 bases at V and 11 bases at J, with 10 bases between the two ends. CDR3 sequence (DNA): TGTGCCAGCAGTTTAGCGAGAGGGATTGCTTTCTTT. Protein product: CASSLARGIAFF.